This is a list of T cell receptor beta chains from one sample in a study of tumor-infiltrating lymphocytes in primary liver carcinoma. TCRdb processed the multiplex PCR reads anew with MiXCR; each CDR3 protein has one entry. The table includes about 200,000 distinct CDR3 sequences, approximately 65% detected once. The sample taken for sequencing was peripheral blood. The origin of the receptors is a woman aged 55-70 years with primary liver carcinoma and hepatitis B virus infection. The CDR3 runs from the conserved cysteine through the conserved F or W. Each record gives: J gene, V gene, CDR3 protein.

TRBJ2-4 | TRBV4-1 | CASSPIGLAVTVAKSIRYF
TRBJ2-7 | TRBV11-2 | CASSRTGGGYDQYF
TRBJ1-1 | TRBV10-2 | CASSHDQSEAFF
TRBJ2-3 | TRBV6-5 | CASSYSGLAGGLSTDTQCF
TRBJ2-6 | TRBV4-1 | CASSQEGVESGANVVTF
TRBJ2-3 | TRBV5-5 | CASSLVRGSFTDTQYF
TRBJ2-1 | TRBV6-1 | CASSEQQGVSKQFF
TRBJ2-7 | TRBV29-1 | CSFARPAGEGEQYF
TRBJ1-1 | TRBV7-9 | CASSSSVIPAAFF
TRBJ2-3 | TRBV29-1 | CSAQGAGKSTDTQYF
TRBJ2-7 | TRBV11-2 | CVSSLSWSCSYEQYF
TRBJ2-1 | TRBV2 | CASTPPSYNEQFF
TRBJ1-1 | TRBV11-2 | CVSSLSSLRGPIEAFF
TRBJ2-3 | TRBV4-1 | CASIQVHGSPTDTQYF
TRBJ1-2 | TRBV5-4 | CASSPWDGYTF
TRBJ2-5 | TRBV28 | CASSLTGTSGDETQYF
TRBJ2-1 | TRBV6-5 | CASSSHRLAGGNEQFF
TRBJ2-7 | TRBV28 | CASSFRHLSYEQYF
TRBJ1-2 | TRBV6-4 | CAGRLNRDGYTF
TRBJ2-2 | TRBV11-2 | CANSLEVFTGELFF
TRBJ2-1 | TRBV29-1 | CSIAWTSGKYEQFF
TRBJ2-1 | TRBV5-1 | CASSPRGGHNEQFF
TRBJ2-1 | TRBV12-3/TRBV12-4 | CASSFGGTNEQFF